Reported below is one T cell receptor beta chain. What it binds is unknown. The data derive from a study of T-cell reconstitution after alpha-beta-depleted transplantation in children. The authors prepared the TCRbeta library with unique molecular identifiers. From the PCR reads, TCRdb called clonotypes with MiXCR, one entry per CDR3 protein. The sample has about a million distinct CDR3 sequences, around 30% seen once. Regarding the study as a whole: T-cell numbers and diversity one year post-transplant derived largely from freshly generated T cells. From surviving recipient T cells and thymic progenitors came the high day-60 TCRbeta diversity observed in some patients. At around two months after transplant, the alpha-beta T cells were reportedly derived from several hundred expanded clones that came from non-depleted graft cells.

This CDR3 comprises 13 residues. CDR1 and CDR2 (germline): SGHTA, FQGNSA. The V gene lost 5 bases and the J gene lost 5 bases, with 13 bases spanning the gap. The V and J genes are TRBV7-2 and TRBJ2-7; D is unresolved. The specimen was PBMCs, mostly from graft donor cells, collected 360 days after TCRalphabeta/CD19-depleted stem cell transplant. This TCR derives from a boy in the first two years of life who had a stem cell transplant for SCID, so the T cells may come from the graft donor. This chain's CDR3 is CASSPRTLNEQYF. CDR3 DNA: TGTGCCAGCAGCCCTAGAACCCTTAACGAGCAGTACTTC. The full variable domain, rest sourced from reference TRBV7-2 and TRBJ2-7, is GAGVSQSPSNKVTEKGKDVELRCDPISGHTALYWYRQSLGQGLEFLIYFQGNSAPDKSGLPSDRFSAERTGGSVSTLTIQRTQQEDSAVYLCASSPRTLNEQYFGPGTRLTVT.